Sequencing of this T cell receptor beta chain was carried out in a study of human T cells and chemical hapten exposure. One entry per CDR3 protein, called by TCRdb with MiXCR from the RACE reads. This table has 240,000 or so distinct CDR3 sequences, about 9% appearing once. Study conclusions and caveats: Versus controls, significantly more large CDR3 similarity clusters arose from expanded TCRs. No change in TCRs above 1 in 1000 frequency was produced by DPC sensitization.

As concerns this clonotype: As yet, its antigen is unknown.

Time point specified: pre-sensitization, week 0. Treatment indicated: therapeutic diphenylcyclopropenone sensitization with weekly scalp DPC. V lost 4 bases and J lost 8, with 11 bases in between. This CDR3 has 12 residues. Germline CDR1 reads SNHLY; CDR2 reads FYNNEI. Source: whole blood, taken in connection with sensitization to the hapten diphenylcyclopropenone (DPC). This rearrangement joins TRBV2 to TRBJ1-2; TRBD1 is a possible D gene (5 bases). This clonotype was sampled from a woman between 35 and 50 years old with alopecia areata. Some clones in this sample may be carry-over from other donors' samples. CDR3: CASSVQGEGYTF. The CDR3 DNA reads TGTGCCAGCAGTGTTCAGGGAGAAGGCTACACCTTC.